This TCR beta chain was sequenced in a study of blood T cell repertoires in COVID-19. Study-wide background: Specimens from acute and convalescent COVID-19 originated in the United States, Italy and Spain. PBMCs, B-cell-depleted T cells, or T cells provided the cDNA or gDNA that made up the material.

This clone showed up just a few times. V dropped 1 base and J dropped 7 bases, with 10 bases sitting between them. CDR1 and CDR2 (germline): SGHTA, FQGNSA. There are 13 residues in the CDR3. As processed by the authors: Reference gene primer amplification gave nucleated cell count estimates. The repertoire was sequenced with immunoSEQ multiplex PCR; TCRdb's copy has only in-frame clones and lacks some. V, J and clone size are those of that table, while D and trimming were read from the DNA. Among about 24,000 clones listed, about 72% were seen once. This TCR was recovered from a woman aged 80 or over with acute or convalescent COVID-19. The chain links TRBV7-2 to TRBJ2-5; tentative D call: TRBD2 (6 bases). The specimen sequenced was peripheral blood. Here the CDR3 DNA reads TGTGCCAGCAGCTTAGTCCCGGAGGGGACCCAGTACTTC. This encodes CASSLVPEGTQYF.